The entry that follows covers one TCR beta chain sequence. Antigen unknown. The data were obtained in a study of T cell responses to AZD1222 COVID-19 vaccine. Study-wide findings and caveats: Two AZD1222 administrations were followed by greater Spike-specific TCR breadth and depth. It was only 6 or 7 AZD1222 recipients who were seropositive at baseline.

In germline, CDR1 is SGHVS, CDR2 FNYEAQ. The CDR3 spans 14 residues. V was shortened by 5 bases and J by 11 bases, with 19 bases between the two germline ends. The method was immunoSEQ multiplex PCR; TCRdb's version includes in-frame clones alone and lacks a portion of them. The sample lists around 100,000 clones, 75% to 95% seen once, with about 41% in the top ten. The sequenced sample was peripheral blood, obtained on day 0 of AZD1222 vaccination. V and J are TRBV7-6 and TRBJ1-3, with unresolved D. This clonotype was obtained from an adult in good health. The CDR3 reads CASSEPANSRAIYF. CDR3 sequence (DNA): TGTGCCAGCAGCGAACCCGCAAATTCCCGCGCCATATATTTT.